Listed below are T cell receptor beta chains from one sample, sequenced in a study of early stage breast cancer tumors. Assay used: immunoSEQ multiplex PCR; TCRdb lists only in-frame clones, some missing. The sample contains around 60,000 clones, around three quarters of which appear only once. The sequenced material came from blood. The source is a person aged 30-39 years with breast cancer. Each CDR3 is given with its conserved first and last residue. A D gene is named only where the DNA matches it firmly. Only some rows state a clone size, as once, few, many or a class for expanded clones.

cdr3_nt: TGTGCCAGCAGCCCCCCCAGACTAGCTCCAAGCACAGATACGCAGTATTTT
cdr3_aa: CASSPPRLAPSTDTQYF
j_call: TRBJ2-3
clone_size: NA
v_call: TRBV25-1
d_call: TRBD2

cdr3_nt: TGTGCCAGCAGCCAATTGACTAGCATCGATGAGCAGTTCTTC
cdr3_aa: CASSQLTSIDEQFF
j_call: TRBJ2-1
clone_size: NA
v_call: TRBV4-2
d_call: TRBD2

cdr3_nt: TGTGCCATCAGTGAGACTCCGGGACTAGCGGGAGGGAGCTCCTACGAGCAGTACTTC
cdr3_aa: CAISETPGLAGGSSYEQYF
j_call: TRBJ2-7
clone_size: NA
v_call: TRBV10-3
d_call: TRBD2

cdr3_nt: TGTGCCAGCACCAACGACAGGGTGTCCTACGAGCAGTACTTC
cdr3_aa: CASTNDRVSYEQYF
j_call: TRBJ2-7
clone_size: NA
v_call: TRBV6-5
d_call: TRBD1

cdr3_nt: TGTGCCAGCAGTGAGCCAGGGAATCAGCCCCAGCATTTT
cdr3_aa: CASSEPGNQPQHF
j_call: TRBJ1-5
clone_size: NA
v_call: TRBV25-1
d_call: NA

cdr3_nt: TGTGCCAGCAGTGAGTACAGGGGTGGTTCACCCCTCCACTTT
cdr3_aa: CASSEYRGGSPLHF
j_call: TRBJ1-6
clone_size: NA
v_call: TRBV2
d_call: TRBD1

cdr3_nt: TGTGCCAGCAGCACGGGACTAGCGGGAGCGGAGACCCAGTACTTC
cdr3_aa: CASSTGLAGAETQYF
j_call: TRBJ2-5
clone_size: NA
v_call: TRBV6-5
d_call: TRBD2

cdr3_nt: TGTGCCAGCTCAGAAAGGACAGGGTTCTCCGAAAAACTGTTTTTT
cdr3_aa: CASSERTGFSEKLFF
j_call: TRBJ1-4
clone_size: NA
v_call: TRBV18
d_call: TRBD1

cdr3_nt: TGTGCCTGGAGTAGGGTGGCCAAAAACATTCAGTACTTC
cdr3_aa: CAWSRVAKNIQYF
j_call: TRBJ2-4
clone_size: once
v_call: TRBV30
d_call: NA

cdr3_nt: TGTGCCAGCAGCGTAGCTGGGCTAGCGGGTGAGCAGTTCTTC
cdr3_aa: CASSVAGLAGEQFF
j_call: TRBJ2-1
clone_size: NA
v_call: TRBV9
d_call: TRBD2

cdr3_nt: TGTGCCTGGAATTCAGGGGGTATAATCAACTTC
cdr3_aa: CAWNSGGIINF
j_call: TRBJ2-7
clone_size: NA
v_call: TRBV30
d_call: TRBD1

cdr3_nt: TGTGCCAGTAGTATAGCCATCAGCGGGAGCCGCTCCTACGAGCAGTACTTC
cdr3_aa: CASSIAISGSRSYEQYF
j_call: TRBJ2-7
clone_size: NA
v_call: TRBV19
d_call: TRBD2

cdr3_nt: TGCGCCAGCAGCCAAGATCGGCGGTCGAACACCGGGGAGCTGTTTTTT
cdr3_aa: CASSQDRRSNTGELFF
j_call: TRBJ2-2
clone_size: NA
v_call: TRBV4-1
d_call: NA

cdr3_nt: TGTGCCAGCAGCTTAGGGGCAGGGATTAATAGCAATCAGCCCCAGCATTTT
cdr3_aa: CASSLGAGINSNQPQHF
j_call: TRBJ1-5
clone_size: NA
v_call: TRBV7-8
d_call: NA

cdr3_nt: TGCAGCGTTGGGGAGGGAGACGGGGATGCTTTCTTT
cdr3_aa: CSVGEGDGDAFF
j_call: TRBJ1-1
clone_size: few
v_call: TRBV29-1
d_call: NA

cdr3_nt: TGTGCCTGGAGTGATAGATCAGGCGGGAGGCCTACAGATACGCAGTATTTT
cdr3_aa: CAWSDRSGGRPTDTQYF
j_call: TRBJ2-3
clone_size: NA
v_call: TRBV30
d_call: TRBD2

cdr3_nt: TGTGCCAGCACCGGGGGCAGGGGGGGAAACACCATATATTTT
cdr3_aa: CASTGGRGGNTIYF
j_call: TRBJ1-3
clone_size: NA
v_call: TRBV9
d_call: TRBD1

cdr3_nt: TGTGCCAGCTTCCTGGACGGGGAATACACCTTC
cdr3_aa: CASFLDGEYTF
j_call: TRBJ1-2
clone_size: few
v_call: TRBV5-6
d_call: NA

cdr3_nt: TGTGCCAGCTCACCTCCCCGGGACTCTCCCGAGCAGTACTTC
cdr3_aa: CASSPPRDSPEQYF
j_call: TRBJ2-7
clone_size: NA
v_call: TRBV18
d_call: NA

cdr3_nt: TGCGCCAGCAGCCAAACAGCGGACAGTTACTTCAATCAGCCCCAGCATTTT
cdr3_aa: CASSQTADSYFNQPQHF
j_call: TRBJ1-5
clone_size: NA
v_call: TRBV4-1
d_call: NA

cdr3_nt: TGTGCCAGCAGCTTTGGGGGGGCCCTCTCCTACGAGCAGTACTTC
cdr3_aa: CASSFGGALSYEQYF
j_call: TRBJ2-7
clone_size: NA
v_call: TRBV7-2
d_call: NA

cdr3_nt: TGTGCCAGCTCACCAGCGGACAGGGGTTGGTATGGCTACACCTTC
cdr3_aa: CASSPADRGWYGYTF
j_call: TRBJ1-2
clone_size: NA
v_call: TRBV18
d_call: TRBD1

cdr3_nt: TGTGCCAGCAGCTCGGGGGGACCCTACAATGAGCAGTTCTTC
cdr3_aa: CASSSGGPYNEQFF
j_call: TRBJ2-1
clone_size: NA
v_call: TRBV6-5
d_call: TRBD2

cdr3_nt: TGTGCCATCAGTGAACCTGGGACTCTCCGGGAGACCCAGTACTTC
cdr3_aa: CAISEPGTLRETQYF
j_call: TRBJ2-5
clone_size: NA
v_call: TRBV10-3
d_call: NA

cdr3_nt: TGTGCCACCAGCAGTGGGGAGGGGGGTTTACGCTATGGCTACACCTTC
cdr3_aa: CATSSGEGGLRYGYTF
j_call: TRBJ1-2
clone_size: few
v_call: TRBV15
d_call: NA

cdr3_nt: TGTGCCAGCAGCTTGTCTAGGGCGGTATATCATGAGCAGTTCTTC
cdr3_aa: CASSLSRAVYHEQFF
j_call: TRBJ2-1
clone_size: NA
v_call: TRBV5-6
d_call: NA

cdr3_nt: TGTGCCAGCAGTTACTCGGCAGGCCGAGCTAACTATGGCTACACCTTC
cdr3_aa: CASSYSAGRANYGYTF
j_call: TRBJ1-2
clone_size: NA
v_call: TRBV6-5
d_call: NA

cdr3_nt: TGTGCCAGCAGCTTTAGGGTCTATGGCGAGACCCAGTACTTC
cdr3_aa: CASSFRVYGETQYF
j_call: TRBJ2-5
clone_size: once
v_call: TRBV7-2
d_call: NA

cdr3_nt: TGTGCCAGCTCGCCGGACGGAGGAGGCTACACCTTC
cdr3_aa: CASSPDGGGYTF
j_call: TRBJ1-2
clone_size: few
v_call: TRBV18
d_call: NA

cdr3_nt: TGCAGCGTTGCCCCTAGCGGGAGCACAGATACGCAGTATTTT
cdr3_aa: CSVAPSGSTDTQYF
j_call: TRBJ2-3
clone_size: NA
v_call: TRBV29-1
d_call: TRBD2

cdr3_nt: TGTGCCAGCAGTTACGGCGGGATGGATCAGCCCCAGCATTTT
cdr3_aa: CASSYGGMDQPQHF
j_call: TRBJ1-5
clone_size: NA
v_call: TRBV27
d_call: NA

cdr3_nt: TGTGCCAGCAGCTCCCACAGGGCCCTTAACACTGAAGCTTTCTTT
cdr3_aa: CASSSHRALNTEAFF
j_call: TRBJ1-1
clone_size: NA
v_call: TRBV7-8
d_call: NA

cdr3_nt: TGTGCCAGCAGCTCCATCCTCTCGGGAGGCGAGCAGTACTTC
cdr3_aa: CASSSILSGGEQYF
j_call: TRBJ2-7
clone_size: NA
v_call: TRBV7-8
d_call: TRBD2

cdr3_nt: TGCGGGGAGGGGGCTGGAAACACCATATATTTT
cdr3_aa: CGEGAGNTIYF
j_call: TRBJ1-3
clone_size: NA
v_call: TRBV15
d_call: NA

cdr3_nt: TGTGCCAGCAGCATCGCCGGGCCCTCCCACACTGAAGCTTTCTTT
cdr3_aa: CASSIAGPSHTEAFF
j_call: TRBJ1-1
clone_size: NA
v_call: TRBV5-5
d_call: NA

cdr3_nt: TGTGCCAGCAGTTACTGGCCGGGGGATCAGCCCCAGCATTTT
cdr3_aa: CASSYWPGDQPQHF
j_call: TRBJ1-5
clone_size: NA
v_call: TRBV6-6
d_call: NA

cdr3_nt: TGCGCCAGCAGCCAAATTACACTGACAGGGTCCTATGGCTACACCTTC
cdr3_aa: CASSQITLTGSYGYTF
j_call: TRBJ1-2
clone_size: NA
v_call: TRBV4-3
d_call: TRBD1

cdr3_nt: TGTGCCAGCGGGACTAGAAAAGGGTTCACAGATACGCAGTATTTT
cdr3_aa: CASGTRKGFTDTQYF
j_call: TRBJ2-3
clone_size: NA
v_call: TRBV28
d_call: TRBD2

cdr3_nt: TGTGCCAGTAGTATAGGTCGATTCTCAGGCGAGCAGTACTTC
cdr3_aa: CASSIGRFSGEQYF
j_call: TRBJ2-7
clone_size: NA
v_call: TRBV19
d_call: NA

cdr3_nt: TGTGCCACCCTATCAGCAGGGTCGGGCGGCTACACCTTC
cdr3_aa: CATLSAGSGGYTF
j_call: TRBJ1-2
clone_size: few
v_call: TRBV19
d_call: NA

cdr3_nt: TGCGCCAGCAGCCAGGGACAGGGCCCCTTGGGGGAGCAGTACTTC
cdr3_aa: CASSQGQGPLGEQYF
j_call: TRBJ2-7
clone_size: once
v_call: TRBV4-1
d_call: TRBD1

cdr3_nt: TGTGCCAGTAGTATAGTAGGCGATGAGCAGTTCTTC
cdr3_aa: CASSIVGDEQFF
j_call: TRBJ2-1
clone_size: once
v_call: TRBV19
d_call: NA

cdr3_nt: TGTGCCAGCAGTGATGGGACCCTCTACAATGAGCAGTTCTTC
cdr3_aa: CASSDGTLYNEQFF
j_call: TRBJ2-1
clone_size: NA
v_call: TRBV2
d_call: NA

cdr3_nt: TGTGCCAGTAGTATAGATCAGGGCGGGGATCAGCCCCAGCATTTT
cdr3_aa: CASSIDQGGDQPQHF
j_call: TRBJ1-5
clone_size: NA
v_call: TRBV19
d_call: NA

cdr3_nt: TGTGCCAGCAGCCCCCCCGACAGGAACTATGGCTACACCTTC
cdr3_aa: CASSPPDRNYGYTF
j_call: TRBJ1-2
clone_size: once
v_call: TRBV7-9
d_call: NA